This T cell receptor beta chain appears in the sequencing data of a study of vaccination effects on CD4 cells after COVID-19. As regards this clone: Its antigen is unknown.

The CDR3 loop spans 14 amino acids. Germline V lookup: CDR1 MNHNS, CDR2 SASEGT. V lost 0 bases and J 3 bases, leaving 8 bases between the germline ends. An approximately 10-day culture period preceded the isolation of CD4+ T cells. Nucleocapsid antibody tests were negative, and the vaccine recipients had no prior SARS-CoV-2 infection. Sequencing was performed with immunoSEQ multiplex PCR; in TCRdb, only in-frame clones are kept and a portion is missing. This table holds tens of thousands of clones, approximately 77% found once. The sequences come from CD4+ T cells from PBMCs cultured without peptide, collected before COVID-19 vaccination. This receptor was taken from a human donor who received a COVID-19 vaccine. V and J are TRBV6-1 and TRBJ1-2; D remains ambiguous. The CDR3 loop is CASSEAGGDYGYTF. The CDR3 DNA reads as TGTGCCAGCAGTGAAGCAGGCGGGGACTATGGCTACACCTTC.